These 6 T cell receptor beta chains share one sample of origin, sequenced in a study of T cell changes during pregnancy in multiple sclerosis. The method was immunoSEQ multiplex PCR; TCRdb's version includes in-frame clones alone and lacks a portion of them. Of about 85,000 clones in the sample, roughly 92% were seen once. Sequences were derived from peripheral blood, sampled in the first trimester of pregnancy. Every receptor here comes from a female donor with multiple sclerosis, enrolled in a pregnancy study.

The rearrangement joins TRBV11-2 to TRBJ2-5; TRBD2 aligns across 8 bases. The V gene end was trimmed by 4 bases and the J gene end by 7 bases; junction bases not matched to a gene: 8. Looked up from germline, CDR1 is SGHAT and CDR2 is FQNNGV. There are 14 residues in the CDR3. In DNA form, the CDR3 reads TGTGCCAGCAGCTCCCTAGCGGGCCAGGCGACCCAGTACTTC. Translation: CASSSLAGQATQYF.

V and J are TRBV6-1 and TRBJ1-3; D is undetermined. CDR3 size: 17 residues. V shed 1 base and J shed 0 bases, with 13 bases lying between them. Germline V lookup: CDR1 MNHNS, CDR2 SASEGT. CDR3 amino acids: CASSEVAAWSSGNTIYF. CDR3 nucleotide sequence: TGTGCCAGCAGTGAAGTAGCAGCCTGGAGCTCTGGAAACACCATATATTTT.

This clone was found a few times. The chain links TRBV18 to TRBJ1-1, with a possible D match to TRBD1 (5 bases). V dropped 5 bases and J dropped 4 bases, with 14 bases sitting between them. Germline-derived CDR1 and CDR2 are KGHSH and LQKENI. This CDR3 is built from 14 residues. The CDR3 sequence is CASSGQGTATEAFF. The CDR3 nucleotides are TGTGCCAGCTCAGGTCAGGGTACGGCCACTGAAGCTTTCTTT.

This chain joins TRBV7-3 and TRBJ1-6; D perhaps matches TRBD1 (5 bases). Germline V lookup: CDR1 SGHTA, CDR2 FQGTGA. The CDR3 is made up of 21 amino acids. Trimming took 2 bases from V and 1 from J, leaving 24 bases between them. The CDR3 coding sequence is TGTGCCAGCAGCTTACTTTGGGAAGGCACCTATAGGGGTTCCTATAATTCACCCCTCCACTTT. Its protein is CASSLLWEGTYRGSYNSPLHF.

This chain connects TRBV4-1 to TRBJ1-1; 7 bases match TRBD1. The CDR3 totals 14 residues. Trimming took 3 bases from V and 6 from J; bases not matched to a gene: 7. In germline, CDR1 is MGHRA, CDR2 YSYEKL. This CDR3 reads CASSHETGAPEAFF. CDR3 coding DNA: TGCGCCAGCAGCCACGAAACAGGGGCCCCTGAAGCTTTCTTT.

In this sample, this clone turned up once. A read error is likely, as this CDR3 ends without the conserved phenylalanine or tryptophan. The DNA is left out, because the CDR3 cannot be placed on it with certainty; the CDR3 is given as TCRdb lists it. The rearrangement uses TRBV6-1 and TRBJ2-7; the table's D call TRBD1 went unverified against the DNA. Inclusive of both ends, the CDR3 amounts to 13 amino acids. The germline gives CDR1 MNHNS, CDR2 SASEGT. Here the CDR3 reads CASSEGQGLRICL.